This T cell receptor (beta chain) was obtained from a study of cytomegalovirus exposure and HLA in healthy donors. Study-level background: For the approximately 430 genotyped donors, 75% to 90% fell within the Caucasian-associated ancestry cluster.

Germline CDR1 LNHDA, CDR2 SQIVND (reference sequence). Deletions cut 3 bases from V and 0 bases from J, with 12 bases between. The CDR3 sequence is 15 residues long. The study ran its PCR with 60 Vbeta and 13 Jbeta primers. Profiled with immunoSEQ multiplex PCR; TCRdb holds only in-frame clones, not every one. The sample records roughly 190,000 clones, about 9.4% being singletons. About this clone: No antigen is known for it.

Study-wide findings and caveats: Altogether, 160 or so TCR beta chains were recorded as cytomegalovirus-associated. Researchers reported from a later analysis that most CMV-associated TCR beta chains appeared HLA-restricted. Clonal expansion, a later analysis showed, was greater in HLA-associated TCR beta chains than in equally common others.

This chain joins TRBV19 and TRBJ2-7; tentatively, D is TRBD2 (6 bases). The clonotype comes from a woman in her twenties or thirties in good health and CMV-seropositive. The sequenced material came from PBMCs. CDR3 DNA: TGTGCCAGTAGTATGGGGCAGGGAGGCTCCTACGAGCAGTACTTC. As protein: CASSMGQGGSYEQYF.